This T cell receptor (beta chain) was obtained from a study of T cells after yellow fever vaccination. Study overall: Low-cell-number fractions were prepared with SMART-Seq v4 Ultra Low Input.

To note about this clonotype: The antigen is unknown.

A single record per CDR3 protein comes from TCRdb applying MiXCR to the 5' RACE reads. Of approximately 250,000 distinct CDR3 sequences in the sample, roughly 4.8% were seen once. The CDR3 is 15 residues long. The V and J ends lost 0 bases and 8 bases respectively, with 14 bases between them. CDR1 and CDR2 from the germline V gene are MNHEY and SMNVEV (reference sequence). The study's findings and limits: Most primary-vaccination clones recurred post-booster (just under 98% CD4, roughly 87% CD8).

The chain employs TRBV27 and TRBJ2-1; D might be TRBD1 (6 bases). The input for sequencing was CD4+ T cells sorted from PBMCs, taken on the day of the yellow fever booster vaccination. The TCR comes from a man in his late teens or twenties who received the YFV17D yellow fever vaccine. CDR3 nucleotide sequence: TGTGCCAGCAGTTTATCCTCATATCCAGGGGATGAGCAGTTCTTC. Translated, it gives CASSLSSYPGDEQFF.